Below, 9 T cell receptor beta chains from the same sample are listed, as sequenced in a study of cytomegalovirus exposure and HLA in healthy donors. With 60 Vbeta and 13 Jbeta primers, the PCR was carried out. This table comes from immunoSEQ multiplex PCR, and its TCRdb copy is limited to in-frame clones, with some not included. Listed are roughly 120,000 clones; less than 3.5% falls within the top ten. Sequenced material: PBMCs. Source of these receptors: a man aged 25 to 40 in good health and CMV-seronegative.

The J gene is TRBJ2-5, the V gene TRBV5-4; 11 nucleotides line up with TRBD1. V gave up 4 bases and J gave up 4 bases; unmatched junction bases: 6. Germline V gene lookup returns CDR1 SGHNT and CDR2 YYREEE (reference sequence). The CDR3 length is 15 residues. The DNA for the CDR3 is TGTGCCAGCAGCCACGGACAGGGGGCCGCAGAGACCCAGTACTTC. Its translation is CASSHGQGAAETQYF.

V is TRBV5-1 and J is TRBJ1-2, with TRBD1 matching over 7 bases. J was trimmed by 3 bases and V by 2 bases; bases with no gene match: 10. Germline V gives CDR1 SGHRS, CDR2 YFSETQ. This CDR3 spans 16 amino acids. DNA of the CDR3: TGCGCCAGCAGCTTATTAGAAGGGGGCGAGGACTATGGCTACACCTTC. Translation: CASSLLEGGEDYGYTF. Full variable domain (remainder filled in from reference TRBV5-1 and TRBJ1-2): KAGVTQTPRYLIKTRGQQVTLSCSPISGHRSVSWYQQTPGQGLQFLFEYFSETQRNKGNFPGRFSGRQFSNSRSEMNVSTLELGDSALYLCASSLLEGGEDYGYTFGSGTRLTVV.

The DNA of the CDR3 is TGTGCCAGCAGCTTAAAAGGGACAGGGTACACTGAAGCTTTCTTT. Protein sequence: CASSLKGTGYTEAFF. This chain connects TRBV7-9 to TRBJ1-1; 9 positions agree with TRBD1. V lost 2 bases and J lost 3; bases outside the gene matches: 4. Per the germline V gene, CDR1 is SEHNR and CDR2 is FQNEAQ (reference sequence). The CDR3 has 15 amino acids. Full variable domain (outside the CDR3, taken from reference TRBV7-9 and TRBJ1-1): DTGVSQNPRHKITKRGQNVTFRCDPISEHNRLYWYRQTLGQGPEFLTYFQNEAQLEKSRLLSDRFSAERPKGSFSTLEIQRTEQGDSAMYLCASSLKGTGYTEAFFGQGTRLTVV.

CDR3 in DNA: TGTGCCAGCAATTTACAACCCGGGGGGTCACCCCTCCACTTT. This codes for CASNLQPGGSPLHF. The chain couples TRBV6-1 to TRBJ1-6; D may be TRBD1 (5 bases). CDR1 and CDR2 from the germline V gene are MNHNS and SASEGT. The CDR3 spans 14 residues. Trimming left V 7 bases short and J 10 bases short, with 17 bases between.

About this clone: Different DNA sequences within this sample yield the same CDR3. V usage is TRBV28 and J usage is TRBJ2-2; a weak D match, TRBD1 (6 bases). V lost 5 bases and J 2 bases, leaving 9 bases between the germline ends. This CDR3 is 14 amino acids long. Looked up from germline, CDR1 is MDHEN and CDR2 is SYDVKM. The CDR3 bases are TGTGCCAGCAGTACGGACAGCAACACCGGGGAGCTGTTTTTT. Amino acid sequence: CASSTDSNTGELFF.

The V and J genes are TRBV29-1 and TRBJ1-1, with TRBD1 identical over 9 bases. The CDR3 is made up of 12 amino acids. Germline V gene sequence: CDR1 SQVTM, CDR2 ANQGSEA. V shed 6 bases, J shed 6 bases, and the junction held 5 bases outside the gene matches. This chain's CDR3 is CSVGTGWAEAFF. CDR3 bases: TGCAGCGTGGGGACAGGGTGGGCTGAAGCTTTCTTT.

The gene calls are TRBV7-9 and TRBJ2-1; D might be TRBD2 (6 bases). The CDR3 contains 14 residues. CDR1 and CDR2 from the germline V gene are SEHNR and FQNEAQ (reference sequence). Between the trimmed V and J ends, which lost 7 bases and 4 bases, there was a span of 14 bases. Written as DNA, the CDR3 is TGTGCCAGCAAAGGGGCGGGGCCTTACAATGAGCAGTTCTTC. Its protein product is CASKGAGPYNEQFF. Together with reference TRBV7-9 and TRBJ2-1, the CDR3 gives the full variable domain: DTGVSQNPRHKITKRGQNVTFRCDPISEHNRLYWYRQTLGQGPEFLTYFQNEAQLEKSRLLSDRFSAERPKGSFSTLEIQRTEQGDSAMYLCASKGAGPYNEQFFGPGTRLTVL.

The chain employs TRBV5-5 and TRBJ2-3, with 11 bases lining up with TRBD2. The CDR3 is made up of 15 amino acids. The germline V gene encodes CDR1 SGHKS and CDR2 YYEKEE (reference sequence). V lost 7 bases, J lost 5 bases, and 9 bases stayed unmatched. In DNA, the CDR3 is TGTGCCAGCGGGGGGCTACTAGCGGGAGAAGATACGCAGTATTTT. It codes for CASGGLLAGEDTQYF.

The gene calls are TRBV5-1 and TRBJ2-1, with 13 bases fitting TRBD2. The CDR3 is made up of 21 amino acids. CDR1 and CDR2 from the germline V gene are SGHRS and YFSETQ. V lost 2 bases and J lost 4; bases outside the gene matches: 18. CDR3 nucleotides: TGCGCCAGCAGCTTCGAGGTGGGACTAGCGGGGAGTAGGTTTATGTACAATGAGCAGTTCTTC. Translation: CASSFEVGLAGSRFMYNEQFF.